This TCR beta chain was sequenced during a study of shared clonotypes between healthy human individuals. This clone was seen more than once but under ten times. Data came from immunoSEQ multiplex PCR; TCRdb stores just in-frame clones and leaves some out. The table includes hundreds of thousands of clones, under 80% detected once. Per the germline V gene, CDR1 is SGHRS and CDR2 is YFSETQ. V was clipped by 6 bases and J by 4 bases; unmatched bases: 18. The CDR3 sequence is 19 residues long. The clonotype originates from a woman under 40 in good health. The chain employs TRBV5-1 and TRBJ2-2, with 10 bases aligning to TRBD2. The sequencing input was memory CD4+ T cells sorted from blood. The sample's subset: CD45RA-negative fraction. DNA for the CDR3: TGCGCCAGCACCTCCCTCCGGGCTAGCGGGAGCGCGGGCACCGGGGAGCTGTTTTTT. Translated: CASTSLRASGSAGTGELFF.